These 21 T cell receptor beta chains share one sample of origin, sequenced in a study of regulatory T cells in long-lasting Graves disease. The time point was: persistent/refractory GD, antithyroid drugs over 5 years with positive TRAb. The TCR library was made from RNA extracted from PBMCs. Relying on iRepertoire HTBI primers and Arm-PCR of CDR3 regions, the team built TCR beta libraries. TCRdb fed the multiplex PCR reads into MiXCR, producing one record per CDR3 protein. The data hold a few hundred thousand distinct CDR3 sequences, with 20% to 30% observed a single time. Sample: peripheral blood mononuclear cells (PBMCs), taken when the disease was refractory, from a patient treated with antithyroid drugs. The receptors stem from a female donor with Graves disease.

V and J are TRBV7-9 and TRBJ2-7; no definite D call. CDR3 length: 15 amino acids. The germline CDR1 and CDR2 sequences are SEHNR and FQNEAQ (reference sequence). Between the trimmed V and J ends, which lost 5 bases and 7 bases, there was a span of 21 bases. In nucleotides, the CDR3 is TGTGCCAGCAGCACCTACAGAGACTCGCCTCAGGAGCAGTACTTC. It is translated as CASSTYRDSPQEQYF.

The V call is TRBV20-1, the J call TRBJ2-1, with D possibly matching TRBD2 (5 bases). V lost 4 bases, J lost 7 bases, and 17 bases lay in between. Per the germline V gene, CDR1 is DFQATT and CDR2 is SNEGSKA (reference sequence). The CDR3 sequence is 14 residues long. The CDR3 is CSATSGDSGNEQFF. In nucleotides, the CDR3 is TGCAGTGCTACGTCCGGTGATTCGGGAAATGAGCAGTTCTTC.

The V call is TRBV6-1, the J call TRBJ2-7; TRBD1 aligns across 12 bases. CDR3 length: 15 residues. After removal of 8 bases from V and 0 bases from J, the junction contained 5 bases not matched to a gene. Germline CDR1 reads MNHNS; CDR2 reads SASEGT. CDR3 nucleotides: TGTGCCAGCGGGACAGGGGGCGCCGGCTCCTACGAGCAGTACTTC. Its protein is CASGTGGAGSYEQYF.

The CDR3 nucleotides are TGCAGAGGGACTTACAATGAGCAGTTCTTC. Amino acids: CRGTYNEQFF. The rearrangement links TRBV20-1 to TRBJ2-1; the D gene is possibly TRBD2 (6 bases). The germline V gene has CDR1 DFQATT and CDR2 SNEGSKA (reference sequence). This CDR3 has 10 amino acids.

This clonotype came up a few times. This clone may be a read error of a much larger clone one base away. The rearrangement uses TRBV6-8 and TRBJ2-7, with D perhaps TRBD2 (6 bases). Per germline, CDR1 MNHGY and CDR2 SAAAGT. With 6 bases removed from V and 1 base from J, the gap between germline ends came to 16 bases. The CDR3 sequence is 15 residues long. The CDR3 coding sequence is TGTGCCAGCAGCTCTGACGGGGGTTGGTCCTACGAGCAGTACTTC. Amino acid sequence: CASSSDGGWSYEQYF.

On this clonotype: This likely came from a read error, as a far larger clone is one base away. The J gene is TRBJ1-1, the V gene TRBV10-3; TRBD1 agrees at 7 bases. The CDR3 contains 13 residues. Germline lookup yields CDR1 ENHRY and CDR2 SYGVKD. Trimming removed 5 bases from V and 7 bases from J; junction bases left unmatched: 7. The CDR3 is CAISHRGAVEAFF. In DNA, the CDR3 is TGTGCCATCAGTCACAGGGGTGCCGTTGAAGCTTTCTTT.

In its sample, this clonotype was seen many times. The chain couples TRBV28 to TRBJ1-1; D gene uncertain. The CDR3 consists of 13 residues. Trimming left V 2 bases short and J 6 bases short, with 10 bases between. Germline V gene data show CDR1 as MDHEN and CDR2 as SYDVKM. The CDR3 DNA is TGTGCCAGCAGTTTACCCGCCGGAGCTGAAGCTTTCTTT. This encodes CASSLPAGAEAFF. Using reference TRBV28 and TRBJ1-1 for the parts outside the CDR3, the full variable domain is DVKVTQSSRYLVKRTGEKVFLECVQDMDHENMFWYRQDPGLGLRLIYFSYDVKMKEKGDIPEGYSVSREKKERFSLILESASTNQTSMYLCASSLPAGAEAFFGQGTRLTVV.

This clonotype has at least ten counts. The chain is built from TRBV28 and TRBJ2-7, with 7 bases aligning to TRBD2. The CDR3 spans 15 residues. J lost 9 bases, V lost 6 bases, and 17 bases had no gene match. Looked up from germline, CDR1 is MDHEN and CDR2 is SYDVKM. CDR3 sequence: CASSSERGGRVGQYF. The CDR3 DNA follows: TGTGCCAGCAGCTCCGAGCGGGGAGGTAGGGTCGGGCAGTACTTC.

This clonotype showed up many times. The CDR3 reads CASQTSGSSYEQYF. CDR3 in DNA: TGTGCCAGCCAGACTAGCGGGAGTTCATACGAGCAGTACTTC. The rearrangement uses TRBV6-1 and TRBJ2-7; 12 positions match TRBD2. From germline, CDR1 is MNHNS and CDR2 SASEGT. Germline trimming cut 8 bases from V and 4 bases from J; bases unmatched to any gene: 6. The CDR3 extends over 14 amino acids.

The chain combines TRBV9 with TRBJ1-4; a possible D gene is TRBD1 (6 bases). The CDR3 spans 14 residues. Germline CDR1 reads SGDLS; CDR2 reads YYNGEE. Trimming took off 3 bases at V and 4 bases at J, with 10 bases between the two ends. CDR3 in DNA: TGTGCCAGCAGCGCGACAGGAGTTAATGAAAAACTGTTTTTT. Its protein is CASSATGVNEKLFF.

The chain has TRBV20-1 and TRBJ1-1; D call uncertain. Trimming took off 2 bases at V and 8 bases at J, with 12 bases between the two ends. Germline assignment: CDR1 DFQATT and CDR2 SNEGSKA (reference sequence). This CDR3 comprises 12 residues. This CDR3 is CSARFGWREAFF. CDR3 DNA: TGCAGTGCTAGATTCGGGTGGAGGGAAGCTTTCTTT.

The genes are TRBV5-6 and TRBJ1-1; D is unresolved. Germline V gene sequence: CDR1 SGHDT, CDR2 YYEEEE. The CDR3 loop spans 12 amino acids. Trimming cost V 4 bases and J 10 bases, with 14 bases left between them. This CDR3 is CASSQNGIVAFF. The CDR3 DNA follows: TGTGCCAGCAGCCAAAACGGTATCGTAGCTTTCTTT.

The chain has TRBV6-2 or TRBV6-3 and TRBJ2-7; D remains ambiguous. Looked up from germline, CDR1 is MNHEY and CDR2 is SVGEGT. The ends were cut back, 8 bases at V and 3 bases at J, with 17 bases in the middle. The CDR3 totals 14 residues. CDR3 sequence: CASEYGGVSYEQYF. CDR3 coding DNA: TGTGCCAGCGAGTATGGTGGAGTAAGCTACGAGCAGTACTTC.

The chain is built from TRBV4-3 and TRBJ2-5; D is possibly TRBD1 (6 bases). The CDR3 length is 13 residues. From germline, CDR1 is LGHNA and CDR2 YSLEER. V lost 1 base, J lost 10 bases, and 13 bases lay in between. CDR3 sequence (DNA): TGCGCCAGCAGCCAAGCTTCAGGGGCGCTCCAGTACTTC. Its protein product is CASSQASGALQYF.

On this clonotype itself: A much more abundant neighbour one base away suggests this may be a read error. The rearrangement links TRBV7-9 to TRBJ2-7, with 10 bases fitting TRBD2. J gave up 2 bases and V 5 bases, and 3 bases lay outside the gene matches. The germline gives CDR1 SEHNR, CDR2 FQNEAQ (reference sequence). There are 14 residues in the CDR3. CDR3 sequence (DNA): TGTGCCAGCAGCCCTAGCGGGAGTGCCTACGAGCAGTACTTC. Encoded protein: CASSPSGSAYEQYF.

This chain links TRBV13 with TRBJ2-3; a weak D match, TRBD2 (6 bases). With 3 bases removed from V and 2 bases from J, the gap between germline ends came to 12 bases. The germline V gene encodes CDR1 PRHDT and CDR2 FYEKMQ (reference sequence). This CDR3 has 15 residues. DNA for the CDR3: TGTGCCAGCAGCTTTAGGGAGGCCCCCACAGATACGCAGTATTTT. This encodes CASSFREAPTDTQYF. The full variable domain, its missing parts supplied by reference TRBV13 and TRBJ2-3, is AAGVIQSPRHLIKEKRETATLKCYPIPRHDTVYWYQQGPGQDPQFLISFYEKMQSDKGSIPDRFSAQQFSDYHSELNMSSLELGDSALYFCASSFREAPTDTQYFGPGTRLTVL.

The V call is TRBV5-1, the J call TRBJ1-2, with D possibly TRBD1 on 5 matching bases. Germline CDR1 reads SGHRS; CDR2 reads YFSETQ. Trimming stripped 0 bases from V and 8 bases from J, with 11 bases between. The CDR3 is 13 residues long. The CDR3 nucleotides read TGCGCCAGCAGCTTGGAGGGGATGAGGGGCTACACCTTC. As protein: CASSLEGMRGYTF. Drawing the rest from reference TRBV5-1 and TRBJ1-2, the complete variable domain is KAGVTQTPRYLIKTRGQQVTLSCSPISGHRSVSWYQQTPGQGLQFLFEYFSETQRNKGNFPGRFSGRQFSNSRSEMNVSTLELGDSALYLCASSLEGMRGYTFGSGTRLTVV.

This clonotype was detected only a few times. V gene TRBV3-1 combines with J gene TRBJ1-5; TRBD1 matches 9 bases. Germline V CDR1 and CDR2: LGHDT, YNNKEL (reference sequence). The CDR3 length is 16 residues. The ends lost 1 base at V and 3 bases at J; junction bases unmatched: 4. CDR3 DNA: TGTGCCAGCAGCCAAGGGGGGACAGGGAACAATCAGCCCCAGCATTTT. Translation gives CASSQGGTGNNQPQHF.

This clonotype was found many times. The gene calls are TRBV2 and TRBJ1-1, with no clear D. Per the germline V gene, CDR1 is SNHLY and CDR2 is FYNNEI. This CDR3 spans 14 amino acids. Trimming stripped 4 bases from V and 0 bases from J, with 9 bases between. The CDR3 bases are TGTGCCAGCAGTGGGACCGTAATGAACACTGAAGCTTTCTTT. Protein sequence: CASSGTVMNTEAFF. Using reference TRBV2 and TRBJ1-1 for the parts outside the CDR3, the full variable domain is EPEVTQTPSHQVTQMGQEVILRCVPISNHLYFYWYRQILGQKVEFLVSFYNNEISEKSEIFDDQFSVERPDGSNFTLKIRSTKLEDSAMYFCASSGTVMNTEAFFGQGTRLTVV.

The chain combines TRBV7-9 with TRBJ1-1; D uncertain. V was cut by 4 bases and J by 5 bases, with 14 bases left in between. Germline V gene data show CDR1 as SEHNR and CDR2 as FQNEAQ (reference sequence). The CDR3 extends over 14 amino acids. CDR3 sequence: CASSSQTIRTEAFF. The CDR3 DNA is TGTGCCAGCAGCTCGCAGACAATTCGGACTGAAGCTTTCTTT.

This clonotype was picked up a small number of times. The CDR3 region is CSVNPGSGYTF. The DNA of the CDR3 is TGCAGCGTTAACCCTGGAAGTGGCTACACCTTC. The genes are TRBV29-1 and TRBJ1-2; D is uncertain. The CDR3 length is 11 residues. Trimming stripped 5 bases from V and 7 bases from J, with 11 bases between. Per germline, CDR1 SQVTM and CDR2 ANQGSEA. Using reference TRBV29-1 and TRBJ1-2 for the parts outside the CDR3, the full variable domain is SAVISQKPSRDICQRGTSLTIQCQVDSQVTMMFWYRQQPGQSLTLIATANQGSEATYESGFVIDKFPISRPNLTFSTLTVSNMSPEDSSIYLCSVNPGSGYTFGSGTRLTVV.